The 13 T cell receptor beta chains in this list originate from one sample, sequenced in a study of T cell responses to AZD1222 COVID-19 vaccine. Here immunoSEQ multiplex PCR was the method, and the copy in TCRdb shows in-frame clones only, minus some. Seen here are roughly 120,000 clones, approximately 92% observed once, and the top ten hold about 8%. The sample here was peripheral blood, taken 28 days after the second AZD1222 dose. The receptors derive from an adult who received the AZD1222 COVID-19 vaccine.

This clone appeared once. The chain couples TRBV6-2 or TRBV6-3 to TRBJ2-6; 10 bases map to TRBD2. This CDR3 is 19 amino acids long. CDR1 and CDR2 (germline): MNHEY, SVGEGT. J gave up 2 bases and V 6 bases, and 13 bases lay outside the gene matches. In DNA form, the CDR3 reads TGTGCCAGCAGCCACTGGAGAGGAGCGGGAGGGGCTGGGGCCAACGTCCTGACTTTC. Protein: CASSHWRGAGGAGANVLTF.

The rearrangement links TRBV19 to TRBJ2-3; no firm D call. Germline values: CDR1 LNHDA, CDR2 SQIVND (reference sequence). With 5 bases removed from V and 8 bases from J, the gap between germline ends came to 23 bases. This CDR3 spans 16 amino acids. The CDR3 nucleotides read TGTGCCAGTAGTTTCCTCGTAACGACACAACCCGGTACGCAGTATTTT. It is translated as CASSFLVTTQPGTQYF.

This chain links TRBV2 with TRBJ1-2; TRBD1 aligns across 7 bases. V was pared by 4 bases and J by 7 bases, with 0 bases of the junction left unmatched. CDR3 length: 11 amino acids. CDR1 is SNHLY, CDR2 FYNNEI, per germline. The CDR3 region has the DNA TGTGCCAGCAGTGGACAGGGTGGCTACACCTTC. This codes for CASSGQGGYTF.

The rearrangement joins TRBV7-2 to TRBJ1-6; 10 nucleotides align to TRBD1. V trimming: 5 bases; J trimming: 14 bases; junction bases outside the gene matches: 9. The CDR3 extends over 14 amino acids. Germline-derived CDR1 and CDR2 are SGHTA and FQGNSA. The CDR3 region is CASSPTGGGLALHF. The CDR3 nucleotides read TGTGCCAGCAGCCCGACAGGGGGCGGGTTGGCCCTCCACTTT. The whole variable domain, remainder taken from reference TRBV7-2 and TRBJ1-6, is GAGVSQSPSNKVTEKGKDVELRCDPISGHTALYWYRQSLGQGLEFLIYFQGNSAPDKSGLPSDRFSAERTGGSVSTLTIQRTQQEDSAVYLCASSPTGGGLALHFGNGTRLTVT.

The V gene is TRBV27, the J gene TRBJ2-1; 8 bases match TRBD1. The CDR3 sequence is 13 residues long. Losses at the gene ends were 7 bases for V and 9 bases for J; bases not matched to a gene: 8. Germline-derived CDR1 and CDR2 are MNHEY and SMNVEV (reference sequence). Here the CDR3 reads CASTRQGWGEQFF. The CDR3, as DNA: TGTGCCAGCACCAGACAGGGGTGGGGTGAGCAGTTCTTC.

The rearrangement uses TRBV24-1 and TRBJ2-5; D is undetermined. The germline gives CDR1 KGHDR, CDR2 SFDVKD. V lost 6 bases, J lost 3 bases, and 13 bases lay in between. This CDR3 spans 14 amino acids. The DNA for the CDR3 is TGTGCCACCAGTCACCCCGGGCGGAAAGAGACCCAGTACTTC. Translated: CATSHPGRKETQYF.

The J gene is TRBJ1-1, the V gene TRBV20-1; 7 bases fit TRBD1. The germline V gene has CDR1 DFQATT and CDR2 SNEGSKA (reference sequence). The CDR3 sequence is 13 residues long. Unmatched junction bases numbered 1, after V lost 3 bases and J lost 0 bases. The CDR3 reads CSASQGVNTEAFF. CDR3 DNA sequence: TGCAGTGCTAGTCAGGGGGTGAACACTGAAGCTTTCTTT.

The rearrangement links TRBV6-2 or TRBV6-3 to TRBJ2-7; maybe TRBD2 (6 bases). Trimming removed 0 bases at V and 3 bases at J, with 15 bases between. The CDR3 loop spans 16 amino acids. Per germline, CDR1 MNHEY and CDR2 SVGEGT. In DNA, the CDR3 is TGTGCCAGCAGTTACTCGACTCTAGTAGCGGACTACGAGCAGTACTTC. Encoded protein: CASSYSTLVADYEQYF.

This clone has a handful of counts. The gene calls are TRBV25-1 and TRBJ1-1, with 7 bases identical to TRBD1. The V gene's germline CDR1 is MGHDK and CDR2 SYGVNS. With V trimmed by 5 bases and J by 7 bases, 4 bases remained unmatched. This CDR3 is built from 12 residues. The CDR3 protein is CASSKGAGEAFF. CDR3 DNA: TGTGCCAGCAGTAAGGGGGCCGGTGAAGCTTTCTTT.

The V call is TRBV27, the J call TRBJ2-3; TRBD2 agrees at 11 bases. The CDR3 runs to 14 residues. J was trimmed by 6 bases and V by 6 bases; bases with no gene match: 5. Germline V gene sequence: CDR1 MNHEY, CDR2 SMNVEV (reference sequence). CDR3 DNA sequence: TGTGCCAGCAGATTAGCGGGAGGGATGGATACGCAGTATTTT. As protein: CASRLAGGMDTQYF.

The chain combines TRBV3-1 (or the pseudogene TRBV3-2) with TRBJ1-1; D gene unclear. The V gene lost 1 base and the J gene lost 4 bases, with 7 bases spanning the gap. This CDR3 has 13 residues. Germline V gives CDR1 LGHDT, CDR2 YNNKEL (reference sequence). In DNA form, the CDR3 reads TGTGCCAGCAGCCAAGTGGCGGGCACTGAAGCTTTCTTT. Translated, it gives CASSQVAGTEAFF.

The rearrangement uses TRBV28 and TRBJ1-4; D call uncertain. This CDR3 spans 15 amino acids. The V and J ends lost 8 bases and 2 bases respectively, with 15 bases between them. In germline, CDR1 is MDHEN, CDR2 SYDVKM. The CDR3 nucleotides read TGTGCCAGCTCCCCTCCGACGGCTACTAATGAAAAACTGTTTTTT. Protein: CASSPPTATNEKLFF.

The chain has TRBV6-5 and TRBJ1-5; TRBD1 agrees at 9 bases. The V segment lost 6 bases and the J segment 6 bases; nucleotides outside the gene matches: 6. This CDR3 has 14 amino acids. CDR1 is MNHEY and CDR2 is SVGAGI in the germline V gene. Written as DNA, the CDR3 is TGTGCCAGCAGCCGACCGGGACAGGGTCAGCCCCAGCATTTT. Translation gives CASSRPGQGQPQHF.